The text below deals with one T cell receptor (beta chain). This CDR3 region has 16 residues. With 4 bases removed from V and 0 bases from J, the gap between germline ends came to 13 bases. The germline V gene has CDR1 LGHDT and CDR2 YNNKEL (reference sequence). These data are taken from a study of T cells in Graves' hyperthyroidism and ophthalmopathy. As for the study in general: The blood sample was taken at first diagnosis, before treatment began.

RNA transcripts yielded amplified TCR beta CDR3 regions. Researchers ran a first-round RT-PCR on the TCR CDR3 using the HTBI primer set. TCRdb analysed the multiplex PCR reads with MiXCR anew, one entry per CDR3 protein. The sample has 500,000 to 750,000 distinct CDR3 sequences; about a sixth are singletons. Source material: blood. This rearrangement joins TRBV3-1 to TRBJ1-3; D remains unclear. This receptor was obtained from a woman aged 25-40 years with Graves' hyperthyroidism. CDR3 loop: CASSPTRQSSGNTIYF. In DNA, the CDR3 is TGTGCCAGCAGCCCGACCCGACAATCCTCTGGAAACACCATATATTTT.